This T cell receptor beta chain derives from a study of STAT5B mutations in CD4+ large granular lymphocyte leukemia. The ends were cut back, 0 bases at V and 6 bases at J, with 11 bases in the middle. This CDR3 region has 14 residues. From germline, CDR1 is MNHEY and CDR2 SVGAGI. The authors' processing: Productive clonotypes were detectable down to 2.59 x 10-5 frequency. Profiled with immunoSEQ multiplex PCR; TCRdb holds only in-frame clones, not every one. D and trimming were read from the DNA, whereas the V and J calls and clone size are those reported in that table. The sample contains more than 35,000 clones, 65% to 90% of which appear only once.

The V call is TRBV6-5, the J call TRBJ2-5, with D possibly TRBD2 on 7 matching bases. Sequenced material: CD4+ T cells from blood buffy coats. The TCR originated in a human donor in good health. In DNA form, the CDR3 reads TGTGCCAGCAGTTACTCGGAGGGGGGGAAGACCCAGTACTTC. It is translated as CASSYSEGGKTQYF.